This T cell receptor beta chain was captured by sequencing in a study of blood T cell repertoires in COVID-19. For the study at large: The United States, Italy and Spain were the sources of the acute and convalescent COVID-19 samples.

The CDR3 sequence is 16 residues long. Deletions cut 4 bases from V and 0 bases from J, with 11 bases between. Germline V gives CDR1 SGDLS, CDR2 YYNGEE. Original data processing: Reference gene primer amplification in the assay estimated nucleated cell counts. Profiled with immunoSEQ multiplex PCR; TCRdb holds only in-frame clones, not every one. V, J and clone size are those of that table, while D and trimming were read from the DNA. The sample records approximately 97,000 clones, around 90% being singletons. The sequenced sample was peripheral blood. The sequence was obtained from a man between 50 and 59 years old with COVID-19, enrolled during active disease. V gene TRBV9 combines with J gene TRBJ1-6; maybe TRBD1 (6 bases). CDR3 sequence: CASSLTGNSYNSPLHF. CDR3 sequence (DNA): TGTGCCAGCAGCTTAACAGGGAACTCCTATAATTCACCCCTCCACTTT.